This T cell receptor (beta chain) was recorded in a study of shared clonotypes between healthy human individuals. General study points: How much donors shared clonotypes was expected to be affected by sequencing depth. Estimated clonotype richness was generally higher in naive than memory subsets. The researchers took only blood, and tissue repertoires probably look different.

CDR1 and CDR2 (germline): MGHRA, YSYEKL. This CDR3 contains 12 residues. Trimming left V 3 bases short and J 15 bases short, with 15 bases between. As defined, naive CD8 cells were CD45RO-negative and positively selected for CCR7, with terminally differentiated effector memory CD45RA+ cells excluded. Evenly divided among several immunoSEQ plates was the genomic DNA of each subset. The data were produced by immunoSEQ multiplex PCR, yet TCRdb's version contains in-frame clones alone and is incomplete. The table shows fewer than 1 million clones, with about 96% occurring only once. As concerns this clone: Its antigen is unidentified.

Material: naive CD8+ T cells sorted from blood. The rearrangement uses TRBV4-1 and TRBJ2-1, with D unclear. This clonotype was sampled from a man aged 25 to 40 in good health. The CDR3 region has the DNA TGCGCCAGCAGCCAGCCCAGCTCACGACGGTTCTTC. This translates into CASSQPSSRRFF.